This TCR beta chain derives from a study of blood T cell repertoires in COVID-19. Each participant's cohort was designated according to participant-reported clinical history. The repertoire was sequenced with immunoSEQ multiplex PCR; TCRdb's copy has only in-frame clones and lacks some. The repertoire has 200,000 to 300,000 clones, roughly 87% of them found once; the top ten carry just over 2.5%. The CDR3 extends over 18 amino acids. The sequence came from a woman in her twenties or thirties with acute COVID-19. The material sequenced was PBMCs or T cells enriched from blood (not recorded which). This chain joins TRBV1 and TRBJ1-5; the D call TRBD1 from the table was never checked on the DNA. TRBV1 is a listed pseudogene. The chain's CDR3 is CTSSQDSGNRAINQPQHF. The CDR3 DNA follows: TGCACCAGCAGCCAAGATTCCGGTAACAGGGCTATCAATCAGCCCCAGCATTTT.